The 7 T cell receptor beta chains given below trace back to one sample, sequenced in a study of cytomegalovirus exposure and HLA in healthy donors. PCR employed 60 Vbeta and 13 Jbeta primers. Repertoires were generated with immunoSEQ multiplex PCR, while TCRdb's copy carries only in-frame clones and drops some. The data contain 100,000 to 150,000 clones, 84% of them singletons. The sequencing sample was made of PBMCs. These TCRs come from a woman aged 18-29 years in good health and CMV-seropositive.

The chain combines TRBV18 with TRBJ1-2, with D unresolved. Germline CDR1 and CDR2: KGHSH and LQKENI. V lost 0 bases and J lost 4, with 9 bases in between. The CDR3 loop spans 14 amino acids. CDR3 region: CASSPPAGVYGYTF. CDR3 in DNA: TGTGCCAGCTCACCACCGGCGGGAGTCTATGGCTACACCTTC.

Concerning this clone: The junction shows a germline mismatch at one end, possibly a read error. The chain combines TRBV5-1 with TRBJ2-7, with TRBD1 matching over 8 bases. Germline CDR1 SGHRS, CDR2 YFSETQ. The CDR3 extends over 17 amino acids. The CDR3 nucleotides are TGCGCCAACAGCTTGGCTTTGACAGGGGCGTTCGGCCACGAGCAGTACTTC. Its translation: CANSLALTGAFGHEQYF.

V usage is TRBV2 and J usage is TRBJ1-5; D not resolved. CDR3 length: 13 residues. CDR1 is SNHLY, CDR2 FYNNEI, per germline. V gave up 1 base and J gave up 5 bases, with 6 bases separating them. The CDR3 spells CASSEGPYQPQHF. CDR3 sequence (DNA): TGTGCCAGCAGTGAAGGTCCATATCAGCCCCAGCATTTT.

This clone occurred once. The chain carries TRBV30 and TRBJ2-2; TRBD2 agrees at 9 bases. This CDR3 region has 15 residues. Germline CDR1 reads GTSNPN; CDR2 reads SVGIG (reference sequence). Trimming at V came to 4 bases and at J to 7 bases, leaving 10 bases not matched to a gene. CDR3 sequence (DNA): TGTGCCTGGAATGGGGCGGGGGGGCCCGGCGGGGAGCTGTTTTTT. This translates into CAWNGAGGPGGELFF.

The chain recombines TRBV11-2 with TRBJ1-6; TRBD1 matches 7 bases. The CDR3 totals 16 residues. Germline values: CDR1 SGHAT, CDR2 FQNNGV. The trim removed 1 base at V and 1 base at J, leaving 1 base unmatched. The CDR3 DNA reads as TGTGCCAGCAGCTTAGGGGGACAGTCCTATAATTCACCCCTCCACTTT. As protein: CASSLGGQSYNSPLHF.

The chain joins TRBV5-1 to TRBJ1-1, with 7 bases identical to TRBD1. V lost 1 base, J lost 4 bases, and 10 bases stayed unmatched. Germline-derived CDR1 and CDR2 are SGHRS and YFSETQ. There are 16 residues in the CDR3. CDR3 nucleotides: TGCGCCAGCAGCTTGACGTTAGGGGGCTCAGGCACTGAAGCTTTCTTT. This gives the protein CASSLTLGGSGTEAFF.

This chain connects TRBV15 to TRBJ2-2; TRBD2 matches at 10 bases. Germline CDR1 and CDR2: LNHNV and YYDKDF (reference sequence). CDR3 length: 19 amino acids. The J segment lost 5 bases and the V segment lost 5 bases, leaving 17 bases of the junction unmatched. This CDR3 is CATSARGQRGGIRTGELFF. DNA of the CDR3: TGTGCCACCAGCGCTCGGGGCCAGCGGGGGGGTATTCGGACCGGGGAGCTGTTTTTT.